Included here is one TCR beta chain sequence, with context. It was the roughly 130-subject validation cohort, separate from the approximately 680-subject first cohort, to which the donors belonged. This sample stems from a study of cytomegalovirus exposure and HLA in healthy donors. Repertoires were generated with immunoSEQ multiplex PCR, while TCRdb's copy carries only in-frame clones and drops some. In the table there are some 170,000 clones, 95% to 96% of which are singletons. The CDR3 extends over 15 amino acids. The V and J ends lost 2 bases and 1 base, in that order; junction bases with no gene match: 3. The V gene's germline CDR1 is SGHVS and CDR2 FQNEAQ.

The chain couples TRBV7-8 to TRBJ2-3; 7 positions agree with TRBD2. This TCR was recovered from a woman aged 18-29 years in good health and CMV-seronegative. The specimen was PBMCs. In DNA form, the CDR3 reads TGTGCCAGCAGCTTAAGGCGGGAGCGCACAGATACGCAGTATTTT. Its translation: CASSLRRERTDTQYF.